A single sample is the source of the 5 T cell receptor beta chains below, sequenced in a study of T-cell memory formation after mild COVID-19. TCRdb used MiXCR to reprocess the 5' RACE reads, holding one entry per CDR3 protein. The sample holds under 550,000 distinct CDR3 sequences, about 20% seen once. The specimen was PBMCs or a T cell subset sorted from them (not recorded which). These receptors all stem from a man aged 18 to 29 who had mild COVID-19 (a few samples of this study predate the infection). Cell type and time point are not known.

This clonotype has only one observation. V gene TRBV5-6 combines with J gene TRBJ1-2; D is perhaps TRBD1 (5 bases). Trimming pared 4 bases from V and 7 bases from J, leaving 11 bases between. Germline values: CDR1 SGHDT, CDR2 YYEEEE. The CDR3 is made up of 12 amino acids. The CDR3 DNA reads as TGTGCCAGCAGCCCGCCGGGACCTGGCTACACCTTC. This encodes CASSPPGPGYTF.

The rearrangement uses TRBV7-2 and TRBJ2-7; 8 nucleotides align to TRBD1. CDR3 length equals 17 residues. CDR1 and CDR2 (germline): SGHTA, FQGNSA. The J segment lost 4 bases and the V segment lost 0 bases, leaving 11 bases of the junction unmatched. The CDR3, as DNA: TGTGCCAGCAGCTTAGCGGGCAGGGGGCTAAGAAGTTACGAGCAGTACTTC. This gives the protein CASSLAGRGLRSYEQYF.

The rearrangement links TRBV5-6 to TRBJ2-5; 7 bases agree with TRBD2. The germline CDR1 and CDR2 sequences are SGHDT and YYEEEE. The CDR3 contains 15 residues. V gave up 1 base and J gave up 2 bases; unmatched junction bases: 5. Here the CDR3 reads CASSLPRGVQETQYF. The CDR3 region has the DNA TGTGCCAGCAGCTTGCCCCGGGGGGTTCAAGAGACCCAGTACTTC.

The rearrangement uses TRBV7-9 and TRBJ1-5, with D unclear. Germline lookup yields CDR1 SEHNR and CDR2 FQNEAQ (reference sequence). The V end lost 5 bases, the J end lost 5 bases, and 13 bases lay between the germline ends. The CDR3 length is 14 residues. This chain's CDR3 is CASSPEGDYQPQHF. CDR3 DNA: TGTGCCAGCAGCCCTGAGGGTGACTATCAGCCCCAGCATTTT.

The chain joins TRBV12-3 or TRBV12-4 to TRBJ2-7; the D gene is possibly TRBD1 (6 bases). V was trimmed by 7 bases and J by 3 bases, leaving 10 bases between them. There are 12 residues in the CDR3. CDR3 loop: CASTGTHYEQYV. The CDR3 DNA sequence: TGTGCCAGCACCGGGACACACTACGAGCAGTACGTC.